One and the same sample provided the 11 T cell receptor beta chains below, sequenced in a study of brain T cells in children with intractable seizures. This table comes from immunoSEQ multiplex PCR, and its TCRdb copy is limited to in-frame clones, with some not included. The sample has a few hundred thousand clones, 93% seen once. Time point here: blood from clinic visit 5 months post-surgery; TSC patient then seizure free. The sequencing here drew on peripheral blood, taken roughly 5 months after surgery. Receptors originate from a boy younger than two with tuberous sclerosis and intractable seizures.

V gene TRBV5-1 combines with J gene TRBJ2-7, with a possible D match to TRBD1 (5 bases). V was trimmed by 2 bases and J by 1 base, leaving 7 bases between them. Germline CDR1 SGHRS, CDR2 YFSETQ. The CDR3 runs to 13 residues. CDR3 residues: CASSFDSSYEQYF. CDR3 sequence (DNA): TGCGCCAGCAGCTTCGACAGTTCCTACGAGCAGTACTTC.

This clone was found once. CDR3 sequence: CASSPRGSGLVPQTQYF. The DNA of the CDR3 is TGTGCCAGCTCACCACGGGGGTCGGGACTAGTCCCGCAGACCCAGTACTTC. The V and J genes are TRBV18 and TRBJ2-5; 8 nucleotides line up with TRBD2. This CDR3 contains 17 residues. The germline V gene has CDR1 KGHSH and CDR2 LQKENI. The junction had 13 bases not matched to a gene; V was cut back by 1 base and J by 6 bases.

This clone was recorded once. The chain is built from TRBV2 and TRBJ2-2; D perhaps matches TRBD2 (6 bases). This CDR3 has 14 residues. Germline V CDR1 and CDR2: SNHLY, FYNNEI. V lost 3 bases and J 7 bases, leaving 12 bases between the germline ends. The CDR3 DNA sequence: TGTGCCAGCAGTGACGAGGGAGGAATCGGGGAGCTGTTTTTT. Its protein product is CASSDEGGIGELFF.

In its sample, this clone was seen once. The chain has TRBV7-9 and TRBJ1-3, with D maybe TRBD1 (5 bases). V lost 3 bases and J lost 8, with 26 bases in between. The CDR3 totals 18 residues. Germline assignment: CDR1 SEHNR and CDR2 FQNEAQ (reference sequence). The CDR3 DNA is TGTGCCAGCAGCTTTTGGGAGCCGGGACCTCCCGGGGGTGACACCATATATTTT. Protein product: CASSFWEPGPPGGDTIYF.

V is TRBV29-1 and J is TRBJ2-2, with a possible D match to TRBD1 (6 bases). V lost 4 bases to trimming and J lost 1 base, with 13 bases between them. The CDR3 is 15 residues long. CDR1 SQVTM and CDR2 ANQGSEA come from the germline V gene. This chain's CDR3 is CSVVPSRGNTGELFF. The CDR3 DNA follows: TGCAGCGTTGTCCCGAGCAGGGGGAACACCGGGGAGCTGTTTTTT.

This sequence joins TRBV10-2 and TRBJ2-1, with D uncertain. The V gene's germline CDR1 is WSHSY and CDR2 SAAADI. The CDR3 has 13 residues. V was trimmed by 0 bases and J by 8 bases, leaving 8 bases between them. As DNA, the CDR3 is TGCGCCAGCAGTGAGTCGAACGGGTATGAGCAGTTCTTC. This encodes CASSESNGYEQFF.

The CDR3 bases are TGTGCCAGCAGCGACGGCCGCTATGGAAGCTATGGCTACACCTTC. This encodes CASSDGRYGSYGYTF. The rearrangement uses TRBV9 and TRBJ1-2; D not certain. Germline V lookup: CDR1 SGDLS, CDR2 YYNGEE. With 3 bases removed from V and 4 bases from J, the gap between germline ends came to 16 bases. There are 15 residues in the CDR3.

V is TRBV30 and J is TRBJ2-7; 9 nucleotides align to TRBD2. The germline CDR1 and CDR2 sequences are GTSNPN and SVGIG (reference sequence). This CDR3 region has 12 residues. The V and J ends lost 6 bases and 5 bases, in that order; junction bases with no gene match: 5. CDR3 sequence (DNA): TGTGCCTGCAGGGGACTAGCTCACGAGCAGTACTTC. Its protein is CACRGLAHEQYF. Using reference TRBV30 and TRBJ2-7 for the parts outside the CDR3, the full variable domain is SQTIHQWPATLVQPVGSPLSLECTVEGTSNPNLYWYRQAAGRGLQLLFYSVGIGQISSEVPQNLSASRPQDRQFILSSKKLLLSDSGFYLCACRGLAHEQYFGPGTRLTVT.

V is TRBV24-1 and J is TRBJ1-2; weak D call: TRBD1 (6 bases). This CDR3 contains 17 residues. V lost 2 bases and J 8 bases, leaving 23 bases between the germline ends. From germline, CDR1 is KGHDR and CDR2 SFDVKD. CDR3 coding DNA: TGTGCCACCAGTGATTCTGGACAGCTTGAGGCTATAGCGGGCTACACCTTC. It specifies CATSDSGQLEAIAGYTF.

V is TRBV13 and J is TRBJ1-3; D is undetermined. Germline-derived CDR1 and CDR2 are PRHDT and FYEKMQ (reference sequence). The CDR3 totals 17 residues. Trimming took 5 bases from V and 4 from J, leaving 21 bases between them. CDR3 sequence (DNA): TGTGCCAGCAGCCGACGTTATGGGCAGATTGGAGGAAACACCATATATTTT. Translating it yields CASSRRYGQIGGNTIYF.

The chain carries TRBV2 and TRBJ1-3, with TRBD1 as a possible D gene (6 bases). This CDR3 comprises 15 residues. Trimming removed 7 bases at V and 4 bases at J, with 17 bases between. CDR1 and CDR2 (germline): SNHLY, FYNNEI. CDR3 sequence: CASKEGGGGGNTIYF. DNA for the CDR3: TGTGCCAGCAAAGAAGGGGGGGGAGGCGGAAACACCATATATTTT. Combining the CDR3 with reference TRBV2 and TRBJ1-3 gives the whole variable domain EPEVTQTPSHQVTQMGQEVILRCVPISNHLYFYWYRQILGQKVEFLVSFYNNEISEKSEIFDDQFSVERPDGSNFTLKIRSTKLEDSAMYFCASKEGGGGGNTIYFGEGSWLTVV.